The rows below give T cell receptor beta chains drawn from one sample of a study of CD8 T cells in Susac syndrome. One entry per CDR3 protein results from TCRdb running MiXCR on the immunoSEQ multiplex PCR reads. The table includes about 440,000 distinct CDR3 sequences, 85% to 90% detected once. Sequenced material: CD8+ T cells from PBMCs. These receptors were taken from a human donor with multiple sclerosis. CDR3s include the opening cysteine and the closing phenylalanine or tryptophan. The D gene is left open where the match is weak. Clone size is given for some rows only: seen once, a few or many times, or a class if the clone is expanded.

V,D,J,size,DNA,CDR3
TRBV7-2,.,TRBJ1-1,once,TGTGCCAGCAGCTTAGGCCCAACTATGAACACTGAAGCTTTCTTT,CASSLGPTMNTEAFF
TRBV6-1,.,TRBJ2-7,.,TGTGCCAGCTGGGGGGACGATAGCTCCTACGAGCAGTACTTC,CASWGDDSSYEQYF
TRBV5-8,TRBD2,TRBJ2-1,.,TGTGCCAGCAGCTTGACAGCGGGAGCTGGCAATGAGCAGTTCTTC,CASSLTAGAGNEQFF
TRBV11-2,.,TRBJ1-2,.,TGTGCCATTACACCAGGGGAGGGTGGCTACACCTTC,CAITPGEGGYTF
TRBV11-2,TRBD1,TRBJ2-1,.,TGTGCCAGCAGTAAAGGATTGGGACAGGGAACCAATGAGCAGTTCTTC,CASSKGLGQGTNEQFF
TRBV4-2,.,TRBJ1-3,.,TGTGCCAGCAGCCCCGAGCGGGGGCCGGGGGGAAACACCATATATTTT,CASSPERGPGGNTIYF
TRBV11-2,.,TRBJ1-5,.,TGTGCCAGCAGCTTAGCAGCAGGGGCGAGTCAGCCCCAGCATTTT,CASSLAAGASQPQHF
TRBV6-1,.,TRBJ1-1,.,TGTGCCAGCAGGATAGGCACTGAAGCTTTCTTT,CASRIGTEAFF
TRBV19,TRBD2,TRBJ2-2,.,TGTGCCAGTAGTACCCCGGGACTAGCGGGGGGGGATCGGAACACCGGGGAGCTGTTTTTT,CASSTPGLAGGDRNTGELFF
TRBV18,.,TRBJ2-3,.,TGTGCCAGCTCACCCGCTAGCATAAGCACAGATACGCAGTATTTT,CASSPASISTDTQYF
TRBV12-3/TRBV12-4,.,TRBJ1-2,.,TGTGCCAGCAGTTTATCCAAGGGAGAAAGCTATGGCTACACCTTC,CASSLSKGESYGYTF
TRBV19,TRBD1,TRBJ2-3,.,TGTGCCAGTAGTACAGGGACAGCTAGCACAGATACGCAGTATTTT,CASSTGTASTDTQYF
TRBV11-3,TRBD1,TRBJ1-1,.,TGTGCCAGCAGCTTAGATGCAGGGGGCAACACTGAAGCTTTCTTT,CASSLDAGGNTEAFF
TRBV29-1,.,TRBJ1-5,.,TGCAGCGTTGGGAGCGGGGATAGCAATCAGCCCCAGCATTTT,CSVGSGDSNQPQHF
TRBV12-3/TRBV12-4,TRBD1,TRBJ1-4,.,TGTGCCAGCAAAACAGGGGGGGTGAATGAAAAACTGTTTTTT,CASKTGGVNEKLFF
TRBV7-9,TRBD1,TRBJ1-2,.,TGTGCCAGCAGCCCCCCCGGGACAGGGGAAGGCTACACCTTC,CASSPPGTGEGYTF
TRBV20-1,.,TRBJ1-2,once,TGCAGTGCTAGTTCCAGGGACCACTATGGCTACACCTTC,CSASSRDHYGYTF
TRBV27,TRBD2,TRBJ2-7,.,TGTGCCAGCAGTTCACTCGGACTAGCGGGAGAATTCGAGCAGTACTTC,CASSSLGLAGEFEQYF
TRBV19,TRBD2,TRBJ2-1,.,TGTGCCAGTAGTACCCGTAGCGGGGGGGCCTACAATGAGCAGTTCTTC,CASSTRSGGAYNEQFF
TRBV10-2,TRBD1,TRBJ2-5,.,TGCGCCAGCAGTGAGCCGGGACAGCACCAAGAGACCCAGTACTTC,CASSEPGQHQETQYF
TRBV30,TRBD2,TRBJ2-1,.,TGTGCCTGGAGTGTTGGAGCGGGATCAAGTGAGCAGTTCTTC,CAWSVGAGSSEQFF
TRBV12-3/TRBV12-4,.,TRBJ1-4,.,TGTGCCAGCAGTTTCGATAATGAAAAACTGTTTTTT,CASSFDNEKLFF
TRBV30,TRBD2,TRBJ2-3,.,TGTGCCTGGACGATAGCGGGACTCTCCACAGATACGCAGTATTTT,CAWTIAGLSTDTQYF
TRBV13,.,TRBJ1-1,.,TGTGCCAGCAGCTTAGGCCTCAGGCCGGTGAACACTGAAGCTTTCTTT,CASSLGLRPVNTEAFF
TRBV4-1,.,TRBJ1-2,.,TGCGCCAGCAGCCAAGACGTGGCTAACTATGGCTACACCTTC,CASSQDVANYGYTF
TRBV7-9,.,TRBJ2-7,.,TGTGCCAGCAGCCCTTGGGGAGCCCTCGAGCAGTACTTC,CASSPWGALEQYF
TRBV6-5,TRBD2,TRBJ2-1,.,TGTGCCAGCAGTTACTCGAAGGGACTAGCGGGAACCAATGAGCAGTTCTTC,CASSYSKGLAGTNEQFF
TRBV30,.,TRBJ2-7,.,TGTGCCTGGAGTGTAGGCGGGTACTACGAGCAGTACTTC,CAWSVGGYYEQYF
TRBV2,.,TRBJ2-1,.,TGTGCCAGCAGTGATTATGAGGGGACGGGGCAGTTCTTC,CASSDYEGTGQFF
TRBV19,.,TRBJ2-1,.,TGTGCCAGTAGTATAGATCGGGGCAGATCATCCTACAATGAGCAGTTCTTC,CASSIDRGRSSYNEQFF
TRBV5-5,.,TRBJ1-5,.,TGTGCCAGCAGCCCAGCAGGAGGGGTTAGTCAGCCCCAGCATTTT,CASSPAGGVSQPQHF
TRBV30,TRBD1,TRBJ1-2,.,TGTGCCTGGAGTGTAGTGGACAGGTTCTATGGCTACACCTTC,CAWSVVDRFYGYTF
TRBV10-3,TRBD1,TRBJ1-1,.,TGTGCCATCTCCGGGACAGTCATGAGCACTGAAGCTTTCTTT,CAISGTVMSTEAFF
TRBV11-2,TRBD2,TRBJ2-3,.,TGTGCCAGCAGCTTAGATTGGGGACTAGCGGGAGTGCCAGATACGCAGTATTTT,CASSLDWGLAGVPDTQYF
TRBV2,.,TRBJ1-1,.,TGTGCCAGCCTACAGGGAATGGACACTGAAGCTTTCTTT,CASLQGMDTEAFF
TRBV10-2,.,TRBJ2-1,.,TGCGCCAGCAGTGTGACTACCTACAATGAGCAGTTCTTC,CASSVTTYNEQFF
TRBV6-4,.,TRBJ1-5,.,TGTGCCAGCAGTGCGGGGGAAAATCAACCCCAGCATTTT,CASSAGENQPQHF
TRBV6-1,TRBD2,TRBJ2-1,.,TGTGCCAGCAGTACGTCCGGGACTAGCGTGGGACGTGAGCAGTTCTTC,CASSTSGTSVGREQFF
TRBV24-1,.,TRBJ2-2,.,TGTGCCACCAGTGATGGCCTACCCGGGAGATCGAACACCGGGGAGCTGTTTTTT,CATSDGLPGRSNTGELFF
TRBV6-5,TRBD2,TRBJ2-7,.,TGTGCCAGCAGTCCACGGGGGGGGGCCTACGAGCAGTACTTC,CASSPRGGAYEQYF
TRBV15,.,TRBJ2-5,.,TGTGCCACCAGCATGCTGGATAGGGAAGAGACCCAGTACTTC,CATSMLDREETQYF
TRBV4-1,.,TRBJ1-3,.,TGCGCCAGCAGCCAAGATAGGCACAGCGAGAGCGGAAACACCATATATTTT,CASSQDRHSESGNTIYF
TRBV5-1,.,TRBJ2-3,.,TGCGCCAGCAGCTTGGCACTAAAGGTAGGGTCAGATACGCAGTATTTT,CASSLALKVGSDTQYF
TRBV7-6,TRBD2,TRBJ2-5,.,TGTGCCAGCAGCTTAGATTTGGGACTAGCGGGGGGACAAGAGACCCAGTACTTC,CASSLDLGLAGGQETQYF
TRBV27,.,TRBJ2-5,few,TGTGCCAGCAGTTTATTTGCTAGCGCGTTACAAGAGACCCAGTACTTC,CASSLFASALQETQYF
TRBV10-3,TRBD2,TRBJ2-7,.,TGTGCCATCAGTGATACGGGGGGAACCTACGAGCAGTACTTC,CAISDTGGTYEQYF
TRBV28,.,TRBJ1-1,.,TGTGCCAGCAGTTTATTCAGCCAACCTATGAACACTGAAGCTTTCTTT,CASSLFSQPMNTEAFF
TRBV13,.,TRBJ1-1,.,TGTGCCAGCACCAGGGGGAACACTGAAGCTTTCTTT,CASTRGNTEAFF
TRBV13,TRBD2,TRBJ2-1,.,TGTGCCAGCAGCTTTTTAAGCCTAGCGGGAAACGGTAGGAATGAGCAGTTCTTC,CASSFLSLAGNGRNEQFF
TRBV6-1,.,TRBJ2-7,.,TGTGCCAGCAGAGGCTGGACAGCCGATTACGAGCAGTACTTC,CASRGWTADYEQYF
TRBV3-1,.,TRBJ2-2,.,TGTGCCAGCAGCCAAGAGACCTCCTCCGGGGGTTGGGACACCGGGGAGCTGTTTTTT,CASSQETSSGGWDTGELFF
TRBV21-1,.,TRBJ1-1,.,TGTGCCAGCAGCAAAGCGCTTTTGGGGGCCACTGAAGCTTTCTTT,CASSKALLGATEAFF
TRBV5-6,.,TRBJ1-2,.,TGTGCCAGCAGCTTGGCAACTCCCGCGCACAACTATGGCTACACCTTC,CASSLATPAHNYGYTF
TRBV7-9,.,TRBJ2-7,.,TGTGCCAGCAGCTTAGCGGACTCTTTTTACTACGAGCAGTACTTC,CASSLADSFYYEQYF
TRBV4-2,.,TRBJ2-3,.,TGTGCCAGCAGCCAAGATCCCAGTGCAGATACGCAGTATTTT,CASSQDPSADTQYF
TRBV6-2/TRBV6-3,.,TRBJ2-7,.,TGTGCCAGCAGTATATCCTACGAGCAGTACTTC,CASSISYEQYF
TRBV4-1,TRBD2,TRBJ2-3,.,TGCGCCAGCAGCCAAGCCGGTCTTGGGGGAGGGAACACAGATACGCAGTATTTT,CASSQAGLGGGNTDTQYF
TRBV5-6,.,TRBJ2-6,.,TGTGCCAGCAGCTTGGGGGTCGTAGGGGTAGGGGCCAACGTCCTGACTTTC,CASSLGVVGVGANVLTF